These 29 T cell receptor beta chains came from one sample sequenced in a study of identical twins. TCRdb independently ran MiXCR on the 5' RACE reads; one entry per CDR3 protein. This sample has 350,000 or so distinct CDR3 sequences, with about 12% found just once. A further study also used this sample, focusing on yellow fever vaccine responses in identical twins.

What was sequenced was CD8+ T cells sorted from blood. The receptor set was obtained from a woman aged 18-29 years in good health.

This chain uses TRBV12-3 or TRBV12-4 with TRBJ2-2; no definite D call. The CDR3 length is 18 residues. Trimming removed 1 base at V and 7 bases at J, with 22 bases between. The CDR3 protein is CASSLVDSGFEKVGELFF. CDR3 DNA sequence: TGTGCCAGCAGTTTAGTCGATTCAGGATTTGAAAAAGTCGGGGAGCTGTTTTTT.

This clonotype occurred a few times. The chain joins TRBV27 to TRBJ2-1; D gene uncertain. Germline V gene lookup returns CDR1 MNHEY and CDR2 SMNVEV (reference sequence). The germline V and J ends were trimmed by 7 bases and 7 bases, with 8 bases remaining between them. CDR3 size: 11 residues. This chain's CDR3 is CASIKRNEQFF. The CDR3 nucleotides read TGTGCCAGCATAAAGAGAAATGAGCAGTTCTTC.

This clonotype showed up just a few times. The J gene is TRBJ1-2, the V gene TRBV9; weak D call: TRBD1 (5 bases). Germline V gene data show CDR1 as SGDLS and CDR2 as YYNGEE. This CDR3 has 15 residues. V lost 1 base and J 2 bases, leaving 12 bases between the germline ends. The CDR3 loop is CASSVTGEGNYGYTF. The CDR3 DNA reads TGTGCCAGCAGCGTAACCGGGGAGGGGAACTATGGCTACACCTTC. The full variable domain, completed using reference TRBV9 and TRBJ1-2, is DSGVTQTPKHLITATGQRVTLRCSPRSGDLSVYWYQQSLDQGLQFLIQYYNGEERAKGNILERFSAQQFPDLHSELNLSSLELGDSALYFCASSVTGEGNYGYTFGSGTRLTVV.

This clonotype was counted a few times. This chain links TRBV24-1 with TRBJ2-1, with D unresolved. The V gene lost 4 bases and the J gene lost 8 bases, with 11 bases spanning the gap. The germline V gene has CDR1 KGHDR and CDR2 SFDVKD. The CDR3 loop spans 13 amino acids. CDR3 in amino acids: CATSETSRDEQFF. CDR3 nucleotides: TGTGCCACCAGTGAAACCTCAAGGGATGAGCAGTTCTTC.

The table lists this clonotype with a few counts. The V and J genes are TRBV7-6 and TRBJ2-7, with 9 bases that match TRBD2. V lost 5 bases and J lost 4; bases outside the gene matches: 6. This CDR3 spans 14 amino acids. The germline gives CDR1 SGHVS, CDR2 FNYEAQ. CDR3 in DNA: TGTGCCAGCAGCCCAGAGGCGGGAGGGTACGAGCAGTACTTC. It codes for CASSPEAGGYEQYF.

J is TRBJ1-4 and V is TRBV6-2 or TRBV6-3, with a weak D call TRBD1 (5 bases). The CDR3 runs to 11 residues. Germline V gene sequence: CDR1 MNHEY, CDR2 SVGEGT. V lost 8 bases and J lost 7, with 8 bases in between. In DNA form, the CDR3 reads TGTGCCAGCGCGAGGGGTGAAAAACTGTTTTTT. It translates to CASARGEKLFF.

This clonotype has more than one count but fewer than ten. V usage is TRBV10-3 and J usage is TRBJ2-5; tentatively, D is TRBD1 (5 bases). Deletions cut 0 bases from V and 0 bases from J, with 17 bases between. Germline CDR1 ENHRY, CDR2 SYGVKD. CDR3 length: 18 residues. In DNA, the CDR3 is TGTGCCATCAGTGAGTCGATTGGGGCAGATGACTACCAAGAGACCCAGTACTTC. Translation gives CAISESIGADDYQETQYF.

The CDR3 protein is CSVVTGIDTEAFF. DNA of the CDR3: TGCAGCGTTGTGACAGGGATTGACACTGAAGCTTTCTTT. V usage is TRBV29-1 and J usage is TRBJ1-1, with 7 bases that match TRBD1. The CDR3 sequence is 13 residues long. Trimming removed 4 bases from V and 3 bases from J; junction bases left unmatched: 5. Germline V CDR1 and CDR2: SQVTM, ANQGSEA.

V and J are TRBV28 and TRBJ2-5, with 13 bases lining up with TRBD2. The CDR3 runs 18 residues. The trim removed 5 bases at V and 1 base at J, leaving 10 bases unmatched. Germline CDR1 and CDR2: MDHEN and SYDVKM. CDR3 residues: CASSPGTSGAVPQETQYF. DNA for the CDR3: TGTGCCAGCAGTCCCGGGACTAGCGGGGCCGTCCCCCAAGAGACCCAGTACTTC.

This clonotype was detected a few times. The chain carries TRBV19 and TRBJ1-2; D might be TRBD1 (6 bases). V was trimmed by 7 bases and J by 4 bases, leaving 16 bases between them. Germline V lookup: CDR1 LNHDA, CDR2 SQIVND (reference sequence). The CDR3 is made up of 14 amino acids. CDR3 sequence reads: CASIKGDEGYGYTF. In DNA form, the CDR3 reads TGTGCCAGTATCAAGGGGGACGAGGGCTATGGCTACACCTTC.

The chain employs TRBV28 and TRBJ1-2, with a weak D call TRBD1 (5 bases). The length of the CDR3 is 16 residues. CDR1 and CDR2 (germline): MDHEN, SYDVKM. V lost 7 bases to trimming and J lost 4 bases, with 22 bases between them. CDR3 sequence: CASTDGGGAFGYGYTF. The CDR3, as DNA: TGTGCCAGCACCGACGGGGGAGGGGCGTTTGGCTATGGCTACACCTTC.

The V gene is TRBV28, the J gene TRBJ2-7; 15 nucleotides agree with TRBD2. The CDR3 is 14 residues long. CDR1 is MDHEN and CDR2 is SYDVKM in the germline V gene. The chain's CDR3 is CASSPGLAGGMRDV. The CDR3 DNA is TGTGCCAGCAGCCCCGGACTAGCGGGGGGGATGCGGGACGTC.

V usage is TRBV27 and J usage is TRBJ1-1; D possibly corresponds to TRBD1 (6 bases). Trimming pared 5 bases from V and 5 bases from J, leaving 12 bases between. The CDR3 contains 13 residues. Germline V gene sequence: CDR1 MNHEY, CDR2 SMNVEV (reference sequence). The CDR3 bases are TGTGCCAGCAGTAGGGGGACGAGGACTGAAGCTTTCTTT. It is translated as CASSRGTRTEAFF.

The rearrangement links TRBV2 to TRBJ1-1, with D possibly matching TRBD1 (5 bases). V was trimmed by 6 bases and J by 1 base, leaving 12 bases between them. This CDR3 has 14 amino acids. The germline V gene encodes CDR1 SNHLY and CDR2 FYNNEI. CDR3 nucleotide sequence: TGTGCCAGCAGAACCGGGACGGGGAACACTGAAGCTTTCTTT. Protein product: CASRTGTGNTEAFF.

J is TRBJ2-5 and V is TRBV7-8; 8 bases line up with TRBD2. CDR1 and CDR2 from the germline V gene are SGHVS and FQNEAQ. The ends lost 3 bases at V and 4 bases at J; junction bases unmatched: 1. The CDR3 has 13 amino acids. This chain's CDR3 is CASSLRGAETQYF. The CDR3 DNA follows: TGTGCCAGCAGCTTGCGGGGGGCAGAGACCCAGTACTTC.

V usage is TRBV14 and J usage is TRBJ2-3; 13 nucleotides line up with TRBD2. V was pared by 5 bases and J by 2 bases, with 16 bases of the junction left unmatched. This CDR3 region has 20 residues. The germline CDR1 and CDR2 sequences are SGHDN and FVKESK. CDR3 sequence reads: CASSFSTGTSGIESTDTQYF. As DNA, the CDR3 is TGTGCCAGCAGCTTCTCAACCGGGACTAGCGGGATCGAATCCACAGATACGCAGTATTTT.

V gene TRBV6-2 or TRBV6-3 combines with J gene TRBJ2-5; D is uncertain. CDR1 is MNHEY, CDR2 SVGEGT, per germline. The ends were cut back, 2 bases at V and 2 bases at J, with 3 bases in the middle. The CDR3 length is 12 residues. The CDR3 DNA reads TGTGCCAGCAGTTACCCTCAAGAGACCCAGTACTTC. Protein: CASSYPQETQYF.

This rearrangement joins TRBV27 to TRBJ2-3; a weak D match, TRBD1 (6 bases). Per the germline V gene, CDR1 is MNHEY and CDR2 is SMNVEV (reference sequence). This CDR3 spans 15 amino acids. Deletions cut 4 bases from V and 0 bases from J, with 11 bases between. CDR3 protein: CASSWGTLSTDTQYF. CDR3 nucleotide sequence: TGTGCCAGCAGTTGGGGGACATTGAGCACAGATACGCAGTATTTT.

CDR3 in amino acids: CASSFTQLAGESYEQYV. Written as DNA, the CDR3 is TGTGCCAGCAGTTTTACCCAGCTAGCGGGGGAGTCCTACGAGCAGTACGTC. The chain joins TRBV27 to TRBJ2-7; 10 bases fit TRBD2. Losses at the gene ends were 3 bases for V and 1 base for J; bases not matched to a gene: 9. Germline CDR1 reads MNHEY; CDR2 reads SMNVEV (reference sequence). The CDR3 has 17 residues.

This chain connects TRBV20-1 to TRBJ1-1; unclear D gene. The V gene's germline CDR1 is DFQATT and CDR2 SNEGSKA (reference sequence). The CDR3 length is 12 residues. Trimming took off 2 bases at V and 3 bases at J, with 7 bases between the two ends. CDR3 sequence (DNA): TGCAGTGCTAGACTGTGGGACACTGAAGCTTTCTTT. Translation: CSARLWDTEAFF.

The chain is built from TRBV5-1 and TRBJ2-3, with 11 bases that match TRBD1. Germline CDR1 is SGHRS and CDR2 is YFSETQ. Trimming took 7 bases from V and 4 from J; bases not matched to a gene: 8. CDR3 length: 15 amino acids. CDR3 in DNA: TGCGCCAGCCTAAACGGACAGGGGGCCTCAGATACGCAGTATTTT. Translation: CASLNGQGASDTQYF.

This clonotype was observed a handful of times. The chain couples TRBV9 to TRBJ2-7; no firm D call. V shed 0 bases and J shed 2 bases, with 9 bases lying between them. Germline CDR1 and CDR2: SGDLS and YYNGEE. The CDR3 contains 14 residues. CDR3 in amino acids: CASSVEKLPYEQYF. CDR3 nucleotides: TGTGCCAGCAGCGTAGAAAAGCTGCCCTACGAGCAGTACTTC.

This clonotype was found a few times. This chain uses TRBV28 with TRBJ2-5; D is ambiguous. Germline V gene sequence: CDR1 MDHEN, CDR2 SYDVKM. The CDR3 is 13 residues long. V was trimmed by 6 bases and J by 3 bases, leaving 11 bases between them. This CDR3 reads CASRWTEKETQYF. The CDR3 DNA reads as TGTGCCAGCAGGTGGACCGAGAAAGAGACCCAGTACTTC.

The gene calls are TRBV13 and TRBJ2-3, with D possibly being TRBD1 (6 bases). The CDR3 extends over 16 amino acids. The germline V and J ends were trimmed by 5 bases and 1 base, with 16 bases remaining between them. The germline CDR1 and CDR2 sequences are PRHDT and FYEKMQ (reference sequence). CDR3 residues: CASSPKQGQGTDTQYF. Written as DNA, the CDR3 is TGTGCCAGCAGCCCGAAACAGGGTCAGGGCACAGATACGCAGTATTTT.

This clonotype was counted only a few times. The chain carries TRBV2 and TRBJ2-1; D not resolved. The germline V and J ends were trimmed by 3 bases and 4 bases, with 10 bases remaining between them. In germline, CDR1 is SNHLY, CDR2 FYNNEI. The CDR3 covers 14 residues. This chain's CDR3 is CASSELASYNEQFF. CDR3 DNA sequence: TGTGCCAGCAGTGAGCTTGCATCGTACAATGAGCAGTTCTTC.

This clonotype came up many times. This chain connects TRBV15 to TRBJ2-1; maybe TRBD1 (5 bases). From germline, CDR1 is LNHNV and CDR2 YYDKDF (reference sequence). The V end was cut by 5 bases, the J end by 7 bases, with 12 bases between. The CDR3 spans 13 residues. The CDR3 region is CATSGRRGNEQFF. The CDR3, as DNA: TGTGCCACCAGCGGACGAAGGGGTAATGAGCAGTTCTTC.

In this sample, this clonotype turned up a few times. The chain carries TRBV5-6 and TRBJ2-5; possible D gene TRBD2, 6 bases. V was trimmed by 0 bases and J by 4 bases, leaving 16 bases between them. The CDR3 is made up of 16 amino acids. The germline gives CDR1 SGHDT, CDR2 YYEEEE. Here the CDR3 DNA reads TGTGCCAGCAGCTTGGGAGGGGCGGGATTCTCAGAGACCCAGTACTTC. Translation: CASSLGGAGFSETQYF. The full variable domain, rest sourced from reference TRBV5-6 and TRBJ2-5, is DAGVTQSPTHLIKTRGQQVTLRCSPKSGHDTVSWYQQALGQGPQFIFQYYEEEERQRGNFPDRFSGHQFPNYSSELNVNALLLGDSALYLCASSLGGAGFSETQYFGPGTRLLVL.

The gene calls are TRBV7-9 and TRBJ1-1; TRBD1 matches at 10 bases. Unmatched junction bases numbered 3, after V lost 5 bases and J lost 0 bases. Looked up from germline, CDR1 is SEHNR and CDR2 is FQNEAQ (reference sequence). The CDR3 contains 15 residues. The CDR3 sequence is CASSADRGLNTEAFF. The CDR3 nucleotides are TGTGCCAGCAGCGCCGACAGGGGGCTGAACACTGAAGCTTTCTTT.

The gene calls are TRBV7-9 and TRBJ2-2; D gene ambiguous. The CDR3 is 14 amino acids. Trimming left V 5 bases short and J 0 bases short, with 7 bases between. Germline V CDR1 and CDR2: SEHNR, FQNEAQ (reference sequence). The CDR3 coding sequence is TGTGCCAGCAGCCAATATACGAACACCGGGGAGCTGTTTTTT. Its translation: CASSQYTNTGELFF.